Sequencing of this T cell receptor beta chain was carried out in a study of blood T cell repertoires in COVID-19. Study information: The study drew acute and convalescent COVID-19 samples from the United States, Italy and Spain.

Produced via immunoSEQ multiplex PCR; TCRdb's table is partial and in-frame only. The sample consists of under 300,000 clones, 84% of them appearing once. This CDR3 spans 15 amino acids. V was pared by 3 bases and J by 0 bases, with 3 bases of the junction left unmatched. Germline V CDR1 and CDR2: LGHDT, YNNKEL (reference sequence). The TCR was taken from a woman aged 40 to 50 who had recovered from COVID-19. Sequenced material: peripheral blood. V gene TRBV3-1 (or the pseudogene TRBV3-2) combines with J gene TRBJ1-2; 8 bases are a match to TRBD1. CDR3 sequence reads: CASSHGDRSNYGYTF. CDR3 nucleotides: TGTGCCAGCAGCCATGGGGACAGGTCTAACTATGGCTACACCTTC.